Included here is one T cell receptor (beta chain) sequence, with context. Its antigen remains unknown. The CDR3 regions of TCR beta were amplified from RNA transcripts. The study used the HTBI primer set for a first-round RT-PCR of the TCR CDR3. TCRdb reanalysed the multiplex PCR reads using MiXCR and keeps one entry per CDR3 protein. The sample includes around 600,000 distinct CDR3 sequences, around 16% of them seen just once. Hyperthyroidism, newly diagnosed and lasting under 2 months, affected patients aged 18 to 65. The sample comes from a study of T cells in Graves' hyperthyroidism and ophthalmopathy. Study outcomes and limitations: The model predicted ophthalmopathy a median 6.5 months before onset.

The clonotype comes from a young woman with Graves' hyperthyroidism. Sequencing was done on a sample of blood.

The CDR3 spells CASSLAGGIDTQYF. In DNA, the CDR3 is TGTGCCAGCAGCTTAGCTGGGGGGATAGATACGCAGTATTTT. The chain combines TRBV5-6 with TRBJ2-3; TRBD2 is a possible D gene (6 bases). Germline values: CDR1 SGHDT, CDR2 YYEEEE. Trimming took 2 bases from V and 5 from J, leaving 12 bases between them. CDR3 length: 14 amino acids.